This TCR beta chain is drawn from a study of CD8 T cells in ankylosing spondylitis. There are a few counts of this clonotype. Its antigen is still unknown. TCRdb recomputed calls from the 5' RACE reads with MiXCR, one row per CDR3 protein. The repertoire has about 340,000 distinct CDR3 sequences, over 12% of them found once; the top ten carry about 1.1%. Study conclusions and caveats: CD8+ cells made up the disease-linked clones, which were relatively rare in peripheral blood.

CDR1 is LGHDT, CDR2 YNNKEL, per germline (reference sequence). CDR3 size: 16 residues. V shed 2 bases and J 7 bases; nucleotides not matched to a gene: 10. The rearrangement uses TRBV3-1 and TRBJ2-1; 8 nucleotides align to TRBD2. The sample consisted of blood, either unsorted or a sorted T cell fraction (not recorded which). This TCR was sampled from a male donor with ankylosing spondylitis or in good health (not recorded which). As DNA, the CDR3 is TGTGCCAGCAGCCAATCCGGGGGGGTGGTTCATAATGAGCAGTTCTTC. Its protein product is CASSQSGGVVHNEQFF.